This paragraph reports one TCR beta chain. CDR1 and CDR2 (germline): MNHEY, SVGAGI. The CDR3 extends over 16 amino acids. After removal of 4 bases from V and 0 bases from J, the junction contained 5 bases not matched to a gene. These data are taken from a study of blood T cells in healthy people across ages. Together with a sample-barcoded 5' primer, a J-beta primer mix was included in a second PCR lasting about 7 to 11 cycles. Each cDNA molecule, via a template-switch adaptor with 12 random nucleotides, was tagged. In TCRdb, the 5' RACE reads were re-called with MiXCR into one record per CDR3 protein. The table lists 1.5 million to 2 million distinct CDR3 sequences, 49% of them singletons.

This chain uses TRBV6-5 with TRBJ2-1; TRBD2 agrees at 8 bases. Sequenced material: blood. The sequence derives from a woman between 35 and 50 years old in good health. CDR3 nucleotides: TGTGCCAGCAGTTCGGGGGGGGAGAGCTCCTACAATGAGCAGTTCTTC. Protein product: CASSSGGESSYNEQFF.